Listed here are 14 T cell receptor beta chains from one sample, sequenced in a study of T cells after yellow fever vaccination. TCRdb re-derived calls from the 5' RACE reads in MiXCR, one entry per CDR3 protein. This sample yields tens of thousands of distinct CDR3 sequences, of which more than 5.5% are seen a single time; 25% to 35% belongs to the top ten. The material sequenced was CD8+ T cells sorted from PBMCs, taken 9 to 11 days after the first yellow fever vaccination. These receptor sequences come from a man between 18 and 29 years old who received the YFV17D yellow fever vaccine.

In this sample, this clonotype turned up many times. This chain connects TRBV5-1 to TRBJ1-1, with a weak D call TRBD1 (5 bases). Deletions cut 0 bases from V and 4 bases from J, with 10 bases between. Germline-derived CDR1 and CDR2 are SGHRS and YFSETQ. The CDR3 has 14 residues. The CDR3 loop is CASSLAGRVTEAFF. As DNA, the CDR3 is TGCGCCAGCAGCTTGGCCGGCAGGGTCACTGAAGCTTTCTTT.

This clonotype was picked up many times. The chain links TRBV15 to TRBJ2-1; D is uncertain. The CDR3 is made up of 14 amino acids. CDR1 is LNHNV, CDR2 YYDKDF, per germline (reference sequence). The ends were cut back, 0 bases at V and 5 bases at J, with 8 bases in the middle. The CDR3 DNA follows: TGTGCCACCAGCAGAGACGTCGTAAACAATGAGCAGTTCTTC. Translated: CATSRDVVNNEQFF.

A note on this clonotype: Possible read error: a much larger clone is one base away. V and J are TRBV20-1 and TRBJ2-7; D may be TRBD2 (5 bases). The V gene's germline CDR1 is DFQATT and CDR2 SNEGSKA (reference sequence). The CDR3 is 12 amino acids. CDR3 region: CGAREEAYEQYF. CDR3 nucleotide sequence: TGCGGTGCTAGAGAGGAGGCCTACGAGCAGTACTTC.

The V and J genes are TRBV6-1 and TRBJ2-2; D ambiguous. The CDR3 is made up of 14 amino acids. Germline CDR1 reads MNHNS; CDR2 reads SASEGT. Trimming pared 6 bases from V and 1 base from J, leaving 9 bases between. The CDR3 coding sequence is TGTGCCAGCAGCCAGAGACTGAACACCGGGGAGCTGTTTTTT. Translating gives CASSQRLNTGELFF.

This clonotype was seen many times. The chain carries TRBV6-2 or TRBV6-3 and TRBJ2-1; possibly TRBD2 for D (5 bases). The V and J ends lost 5 bases and 9 bases respectively, with 17 bases between them. Germline V gene data show CDR1 as MNHEY and CDR2 as SVGEGT. The CDR3 runs 14 residues. The CDR3 DNA reads as TGTGCCAGCAGTCCGGGTGCTAGCCGTTTTGAGCAGTTCTTC. As protein: CASSPGASRFEQFF.

This clonotype was seen ten or more times. This rearrangement joins TRBV12-3 or TRBV12-4 to TRBJ2-1; TRBD2 matches 8 bases. This CDR3 contains 15 residues. V was pared by 0 bases and J by 2 bases, with 0 bases of the junction left unmatched. For the CDR3, the DNA is TGTGCCAGCAGTTTAGCAGCGGGGGCCTACAATGAGCAGTTCTTC. It codes for CASSLAAGAYNEQFF.

This clonotype has only a few counts. This sequence joins TRBV7-8 and TRBJ2-4; D not certain. This CDR3 has 15 amino acids. V was clipped by 5 bases and J by 2 bases, with 13 bases between them. From germline, CDR1 is SGHVS and CDR2 FQNEAQ. CDR3 nucleotides: TGTGCCAGCAGCCCGGGTGCTGGTACCAAAAACATTCAGTACTTC. It is translated as CASSPGAGTKNIQYF.

The chain is built from TRBV7-9 and TRBJ2-3; 10 bases are a match to TRBD1. Germline V gives CDR1 SEHNR, CDR2 FQNEAQ (reference sequence). The CDR3 extends over 15 amino acids. V shed 3 bases, J shed 4 bases, and the junction held 4 bases outside the gene matches. CDR3: CASSLTGGDADTQYF. DNA of the CDR3: TGTGCCAGCAGCTTGACAGGGGGCGACGCAGATACGCAGTATTTT.

This clonotype was counted ten times or more. V usage is TRBV28 and J usage is TRBJ1-5; 9 bases align to TRBD1. The J segment lost 4 bases and the V segment lost 11 bases, leaving 6 bases of the junction unmatched. There are 13 residues in the CDR3. The germline CDR1 and CDR2 sequences are MDHEN and SYDVKM. CDR3 DNA: TGTGCCGGAGGACAGGGGCCGAATCAGCCCCAGCATTTT. Its protein product is CAGGQGPNQPQHF.

This clonotype was recorded at least ten times. V usage is TRBV7-9 and J usage is TRBJ2-7; D unresolved. Germline V gives CDR1 SEHNR, CDR2 FQNEAQ (reference sequence). Deletions cut 5 bases from V and 6 bases from J, with 8 bases between. This CDR3 spans 11 amino acids. The CDR3 loop reads CASSPLREQYF. DNA of the CDR3: TGTGCCAGCAGCCCTCTCCGCGAGCAGTACTTC.

This clonotype appeared many times. This sequence joins TRBV27 and TRBJ1-5; D unresolved. In germline, CDR1 is MNHEY, CDR2 SMNVEV (reference sequence). The CDR3 contains 15 residues. Trimming removed 3 bases from V and 1 base from J, with 10 bases in between. Here the CDR3 DNA reads TGTGCCAGCAGTTTCCGGGGTATAAGCAATCAGCCCCAGCATTTT. Translated: CASSFRGISNQPQHF.

J is TRBJ2-1 and V is TRBV20-1, with D perhaps given as TRBD1 or TRBD2 (5 bases each). Trimming took off 5 bases at V and 3 bases at J, with 11 bases between the two ends. Germline CDR1 is DFQATT and CDR2 is SNEGSKA (reference sequence). The CDR3 extends over 13 amino acids. CDR3 loop: CSAARGSYNEQFF. CDR3 DNA sequence: TGCAGTGCTGCCCGGGGCAGCTACAATGAGCAGTTCTTC.

The rearrangement links TRBV7-9 to TRBJ2-7; D unresolved. V lost 4 bases, J lost 2 bases, and 18 bases lay in between. The CDR3 consists of 16 residues. Per the germline V gene, CDR1 is SEHNR and CDR2 is FQNEAQ (reference sequence). The CDR3 DNA sequence: TGTGCCAGCAGCTCGCCCGTACAGCCAACTACCTACGAGCAGTACTTC. Amino acid sequence: CASSSPVQPTTYEQYF.

This clonotype was seen many times. The chain carries TRBV7-9 and TRBJ2-7; D perhaps matches TRBD1 (6 bases). The V gene lost 5 bases and the J gene lost 4 bases, with 12 bases spanning the gap. The germline V gene encodes CDR1 SEHNR and CDR2 FQNEAQ (reference sequence). There are 13 residues in the CDR3. This CDR3 is CASSEEGEYEQYF. CDR3 sequence (DNA): TGTGCCAGCAGCGAAGAGGGGGAATACGAGCAGTACTTC. The complete variable domain, with remaining parts taken from reference TRBV7-9 and TRBJ2-7, reads DTGVSQNPRHKITKRGQNVTFRCDPISEHNRLYWYRQTLGQGPEFLTYFQNEAQLEKSRLLSDRFSAERPKGSFSTLEIQRTEQGDSAMYLCASSEEGEYEQYFGPGTRLTVT.